These 7 T cell receptor beta chains were all obtained from the same sample, sequenced in a study of OX40 agonist ivuxolimab in advanced cancers. TCRdb keeps only in-frame clones here, not all; method: immunoSEQ multiplex PCR. This sample carries over 60,000 clones, about 89% of them seen once, and the ten largest clones take roughly 4.2%. The material was CD4+ or CD8+ T cells sorted from blood, obtained in a trial of the OX40 agonist ivuxolimab. The receptors derive from an adult with an advanced solid tumor such as melanoma, head and neck, liver or kidney cancer.

V and J are TRBV5-1 and TRBJ2-3; no clear D. CDR1 SGHRS and CDR2 YFSETQ come from the germline V gene. This CDR3 region has 15 residues. Trimming cost V 0 bases and J 0 bases, with 8 bases left between them. CDR3 nucleotide sequence: TGCGCCAGCAGCTTGGCGGCACCCAGCACAGATACGCAGTATTTT. This codes for CASSLAAPSTDTQYF.

Turning to this clone: In the same sample, other DNA sequences code for this CDR3. V is TRBV19 and J is TRBJ2-3; D is undetermined. V was pared by 1 base and J by 4 bases, with 0 bases between. The CDR3 has 11 amino acids. Germline CDR1 reads LNHDA; CDR2 reads SQIVND (reference sequence). The CDR3 sequence: CASSIADTQYF. As DNA, the CDR3 is TGTGCCAGTAGTATAGCAGATACGCAGTATTTT.

The V call is TRBV7-9, the J call TRBJ1-4; 9 bases match TRBD1. The germline gives CDR1 SEHNR, CDR2 FQNEAQ (reference sequence). V lost 0 bases to trimming and J lost 15 bases; unmatched junction nucleotides: 11. The CDR3 runs to 15 residues. The CDR3 spells CASSLAGTGLRGVFF. The CDR3 nucleotides read TGTGCCAGCAGCTTAGCCGGGACAGGGCTACGGGGGGTGTTTTTT. The full variable domain, in which reference TRBV7-9 and TRBJ1-4 provide the parts outside the CDR3, is DTGVSQNPRHKITKRGQNVTFRCDPISEHNRLYWYRQTLGQGPEFLTYFQNEAQLEKSRLLSDRFSAERPKGSFSTLEIQRTEQGDSAMYLCASSLAGTGLRGVFFGSGTQLSVL.

The chain links TRBV2 to TRBJ2-3; D tentatively fits TRBD1 or TRBD2 (6 bases each). Germline CDR1 reads SNHLY; CDR2 reads FYNNEI. Trimming removed 5 bases from V and 3 bases from J, with 12 bases in between. The CDR3 has 14 residues. CDR3 coding DNA: TGTGCCAGCAGTCCCGGGGGCCCGACAGATACGCAGTATTTT. Protein: CASSPGGPTDTQYF.

This clone is a singleton in its sample. This chain connects TRBV9 to TRBJ1-1; no definite D call. Germline lookup yields CDR1 SGDLS and CDR2 YYNGEE. This CDR3 is 15 amino acids long. V was cut by 0 bases and J by 0 bases, with 9 bases left in between. The CDR3 nucleotides are TGTGCCAGCAGCGTAGATAGCAACATGAACACTGAAGCTTTCTTT. Its translation: CASSVDSNMNTEAFF.

The CDR3: CASTLGLAEFTDTQYF. As DNA, the CDR3 is TGTGCCAGCACCTTGGGACTAGCCGAATTCACAGATACGCAGTATTTT. J is TRBJ2-3 and V is TRBV2; 9 bases are shared with TRBD2. V lost 7 bases and J lost 2; bases outside the gene matches: 10. The CDR3 has 16 amino acids. The germline V gene has CDR1 SNHLY and CDR2 FYNNEI. The variable domain in full, with the rest retrieved from reference TRBV2 and TRBJ2-3, is EPEVTQTPSHQVTQMGQEVILRCVPISNHLYFYWYRQILGQKVEFLVSFYNNEISEKSEIFDDQFSVERPDGSNFTLKIRSTKLEDSAMYFCASTLGLAEFTDTQYFGPGTRLTVL.

The chain uses TRBV7-2 and TRBJ2-3, with 12 bases identical to TRBD2. The germline V gene has CDR1 SGHTA and CDR2 FQGNSA. The CDR3 has 17 amino acids. After removal of 0 bases from V and 5 bases from J, the junction contained 6 bases not matched to a gene. The CDR3 DNA sequence: TGTGCCAGCAGCTTAGCGTTTACTAGCGGGAGGAAAGATACGCAGTATTTT. It translates to CASSLAFTSGRKDTQYF. Combining the CDR3 with reference TRBV7-2 and TRBJ2-3 gives the whole variable domain GAGVSQSPSNKVTEKGKDVELRCDPISGHTALYWYRQSLGQGLEFLIYFQGNSAPDKSGLPSDRFSAERTGGSVSTLTIQRTQQEDSAVYLCASSLAFTSGRKDTQYFGPGTRLTVL.